The clone carrying this T cell receptor (beta chain) was recorded many times. This specimen comes from a study of molecular identifiers for immune sequencing clone quantification. TCRdb redid the calling of the PCR reads with MiXCR, one entry per CDR3 protein. The table includes about 640,000 distinct CDR3 sequences, about 20% detected once. Germline V gene data show CDR1 as MGHDK and CDR2 as SYGVNS. V was pared by 2 bases and J by 11 bases, with 6 bases of the junction left unmatched. The CDR3 covers 14 residues. The chain employs TRBV25-1 and TRBJ2-3; TRBD2 matches at 11 bases. The sequence derives from a human donor in good health. Some libraries in this study had Jurkat cell RNA spiked in. The specimen sequenced was naive CD8+ T cells from blood, with Jurkat cell RNA spiked in. Subset of the sample: FACS-sorted CD8+CD4-CCR7+CD45RA+ naive T cells. DNA for the CDR3: TGTGCCAGCAGTGAAATACTAGCGGGAGACGGGCAGTATTTT. This codes for CASSEILAGDGQYF.